The entry below gives a single T cell receptor (beta chain) sequence along with its context. Its antigen is unidentified. These data come from a study of shared clonotypes between healthy human individuals. Naive CD8 populations comprised CD45RO-negative cells positively selected for CCR7, excluding terminally differentiated effector memory CD45RA+ cells. All donors were healthy HIV-negative adults lacking recent acute infections or vaccinations. Method: immunoSEQ multiplex PCR; TCRdb's copy keeps in-frame clones and lacks some. Of roughly 2,000,000 clones listed, roughly 95% are singletons. V dropped 4 bases and J dropped 8; count of bases not matched to a gene: 14. The CDR3 extends over 16 amino acids. Germline CDR1 reads SGHDT; CDR2 reads YYEEEE. Study observations and caveats: Non-shared clonotypes had lower generation probabilities than those shared by all four donors. A handful of donors shared around 5.2% of their naive CD4 clonotypes.

Material: naive CD8+ T cells sorted from blood. The rearrangement uses TRBV5-6 and TRBJ1-2, with TRBD1 matching over 10 bases. The receptor's source is a man in his late teens or twenties in good health. DNA of the CDR3: TGTGCCAGCAGCCTAGGGACAGGGGAAGACCTGGGAGGCTACACCTTC. It codes for CASSLGTGEDLGGYTF.